A single TCR beta chain is shown here with its context. As yet, its antigen is unknown. This entry comes from a study of post-analysis software for immune sequencing data. Study-wide background: Relapsing-remitting, secondary progressive and progressive-relapsing multiple sclerosis were all included among the disease courses.

Each TCR beta cDNA library carried unique molecular identifiers. TCRdb reanalysed the PCR reads using MiXCR and keeps one entry per CDR3 protein. Of 350,000 to 450,000 distinct CDR3 sequences detected, roughly 30% appear once; the ten largest clones hold around an eighth. Study-wide findings and caveats: Four or five TRBV segments, TRBV5-6, TRBV5-1 and TRBV20-1 among them, were found more frequent in patients than controls.

The CDR3 has 12 amino acids. Germline CDR1 is LGHDT and CDR2 is YNNKEL (reference sequence). Trimming shortened V by 4 bases and J by 9 bases, and 11 bases separated the two germline ends. The chain couples TRBV3-1 to TRBJ2-3; no reliable D call. This sequence originates from a girl under 18 with multiple sclerosis. Sequenced input: blood. This CDR3 reads CASSLQRSTQYF. In nucleotides, the CDR3 is TGTGCCAGCAGCCTCCAGCGAAGCACGCAGTATTTT.